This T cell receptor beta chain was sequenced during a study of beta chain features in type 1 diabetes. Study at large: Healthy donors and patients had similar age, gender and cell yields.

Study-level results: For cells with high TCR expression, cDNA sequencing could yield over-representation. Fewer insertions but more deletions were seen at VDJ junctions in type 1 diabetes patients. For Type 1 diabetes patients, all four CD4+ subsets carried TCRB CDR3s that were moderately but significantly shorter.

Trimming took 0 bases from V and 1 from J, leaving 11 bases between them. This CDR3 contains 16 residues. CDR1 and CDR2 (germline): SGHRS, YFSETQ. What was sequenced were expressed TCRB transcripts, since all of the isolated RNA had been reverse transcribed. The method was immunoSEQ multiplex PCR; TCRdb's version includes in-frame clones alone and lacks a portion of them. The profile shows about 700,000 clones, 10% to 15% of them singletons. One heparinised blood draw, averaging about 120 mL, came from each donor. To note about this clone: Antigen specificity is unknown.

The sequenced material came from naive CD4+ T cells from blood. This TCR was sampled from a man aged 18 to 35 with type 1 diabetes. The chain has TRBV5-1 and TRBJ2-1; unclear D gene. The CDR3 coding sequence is TGCGCCAGCAGCTTGGGTGACTCCCATTCCTACAATGAGCAGTTCTTC. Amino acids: CASSLGDSHSYNEQFF.